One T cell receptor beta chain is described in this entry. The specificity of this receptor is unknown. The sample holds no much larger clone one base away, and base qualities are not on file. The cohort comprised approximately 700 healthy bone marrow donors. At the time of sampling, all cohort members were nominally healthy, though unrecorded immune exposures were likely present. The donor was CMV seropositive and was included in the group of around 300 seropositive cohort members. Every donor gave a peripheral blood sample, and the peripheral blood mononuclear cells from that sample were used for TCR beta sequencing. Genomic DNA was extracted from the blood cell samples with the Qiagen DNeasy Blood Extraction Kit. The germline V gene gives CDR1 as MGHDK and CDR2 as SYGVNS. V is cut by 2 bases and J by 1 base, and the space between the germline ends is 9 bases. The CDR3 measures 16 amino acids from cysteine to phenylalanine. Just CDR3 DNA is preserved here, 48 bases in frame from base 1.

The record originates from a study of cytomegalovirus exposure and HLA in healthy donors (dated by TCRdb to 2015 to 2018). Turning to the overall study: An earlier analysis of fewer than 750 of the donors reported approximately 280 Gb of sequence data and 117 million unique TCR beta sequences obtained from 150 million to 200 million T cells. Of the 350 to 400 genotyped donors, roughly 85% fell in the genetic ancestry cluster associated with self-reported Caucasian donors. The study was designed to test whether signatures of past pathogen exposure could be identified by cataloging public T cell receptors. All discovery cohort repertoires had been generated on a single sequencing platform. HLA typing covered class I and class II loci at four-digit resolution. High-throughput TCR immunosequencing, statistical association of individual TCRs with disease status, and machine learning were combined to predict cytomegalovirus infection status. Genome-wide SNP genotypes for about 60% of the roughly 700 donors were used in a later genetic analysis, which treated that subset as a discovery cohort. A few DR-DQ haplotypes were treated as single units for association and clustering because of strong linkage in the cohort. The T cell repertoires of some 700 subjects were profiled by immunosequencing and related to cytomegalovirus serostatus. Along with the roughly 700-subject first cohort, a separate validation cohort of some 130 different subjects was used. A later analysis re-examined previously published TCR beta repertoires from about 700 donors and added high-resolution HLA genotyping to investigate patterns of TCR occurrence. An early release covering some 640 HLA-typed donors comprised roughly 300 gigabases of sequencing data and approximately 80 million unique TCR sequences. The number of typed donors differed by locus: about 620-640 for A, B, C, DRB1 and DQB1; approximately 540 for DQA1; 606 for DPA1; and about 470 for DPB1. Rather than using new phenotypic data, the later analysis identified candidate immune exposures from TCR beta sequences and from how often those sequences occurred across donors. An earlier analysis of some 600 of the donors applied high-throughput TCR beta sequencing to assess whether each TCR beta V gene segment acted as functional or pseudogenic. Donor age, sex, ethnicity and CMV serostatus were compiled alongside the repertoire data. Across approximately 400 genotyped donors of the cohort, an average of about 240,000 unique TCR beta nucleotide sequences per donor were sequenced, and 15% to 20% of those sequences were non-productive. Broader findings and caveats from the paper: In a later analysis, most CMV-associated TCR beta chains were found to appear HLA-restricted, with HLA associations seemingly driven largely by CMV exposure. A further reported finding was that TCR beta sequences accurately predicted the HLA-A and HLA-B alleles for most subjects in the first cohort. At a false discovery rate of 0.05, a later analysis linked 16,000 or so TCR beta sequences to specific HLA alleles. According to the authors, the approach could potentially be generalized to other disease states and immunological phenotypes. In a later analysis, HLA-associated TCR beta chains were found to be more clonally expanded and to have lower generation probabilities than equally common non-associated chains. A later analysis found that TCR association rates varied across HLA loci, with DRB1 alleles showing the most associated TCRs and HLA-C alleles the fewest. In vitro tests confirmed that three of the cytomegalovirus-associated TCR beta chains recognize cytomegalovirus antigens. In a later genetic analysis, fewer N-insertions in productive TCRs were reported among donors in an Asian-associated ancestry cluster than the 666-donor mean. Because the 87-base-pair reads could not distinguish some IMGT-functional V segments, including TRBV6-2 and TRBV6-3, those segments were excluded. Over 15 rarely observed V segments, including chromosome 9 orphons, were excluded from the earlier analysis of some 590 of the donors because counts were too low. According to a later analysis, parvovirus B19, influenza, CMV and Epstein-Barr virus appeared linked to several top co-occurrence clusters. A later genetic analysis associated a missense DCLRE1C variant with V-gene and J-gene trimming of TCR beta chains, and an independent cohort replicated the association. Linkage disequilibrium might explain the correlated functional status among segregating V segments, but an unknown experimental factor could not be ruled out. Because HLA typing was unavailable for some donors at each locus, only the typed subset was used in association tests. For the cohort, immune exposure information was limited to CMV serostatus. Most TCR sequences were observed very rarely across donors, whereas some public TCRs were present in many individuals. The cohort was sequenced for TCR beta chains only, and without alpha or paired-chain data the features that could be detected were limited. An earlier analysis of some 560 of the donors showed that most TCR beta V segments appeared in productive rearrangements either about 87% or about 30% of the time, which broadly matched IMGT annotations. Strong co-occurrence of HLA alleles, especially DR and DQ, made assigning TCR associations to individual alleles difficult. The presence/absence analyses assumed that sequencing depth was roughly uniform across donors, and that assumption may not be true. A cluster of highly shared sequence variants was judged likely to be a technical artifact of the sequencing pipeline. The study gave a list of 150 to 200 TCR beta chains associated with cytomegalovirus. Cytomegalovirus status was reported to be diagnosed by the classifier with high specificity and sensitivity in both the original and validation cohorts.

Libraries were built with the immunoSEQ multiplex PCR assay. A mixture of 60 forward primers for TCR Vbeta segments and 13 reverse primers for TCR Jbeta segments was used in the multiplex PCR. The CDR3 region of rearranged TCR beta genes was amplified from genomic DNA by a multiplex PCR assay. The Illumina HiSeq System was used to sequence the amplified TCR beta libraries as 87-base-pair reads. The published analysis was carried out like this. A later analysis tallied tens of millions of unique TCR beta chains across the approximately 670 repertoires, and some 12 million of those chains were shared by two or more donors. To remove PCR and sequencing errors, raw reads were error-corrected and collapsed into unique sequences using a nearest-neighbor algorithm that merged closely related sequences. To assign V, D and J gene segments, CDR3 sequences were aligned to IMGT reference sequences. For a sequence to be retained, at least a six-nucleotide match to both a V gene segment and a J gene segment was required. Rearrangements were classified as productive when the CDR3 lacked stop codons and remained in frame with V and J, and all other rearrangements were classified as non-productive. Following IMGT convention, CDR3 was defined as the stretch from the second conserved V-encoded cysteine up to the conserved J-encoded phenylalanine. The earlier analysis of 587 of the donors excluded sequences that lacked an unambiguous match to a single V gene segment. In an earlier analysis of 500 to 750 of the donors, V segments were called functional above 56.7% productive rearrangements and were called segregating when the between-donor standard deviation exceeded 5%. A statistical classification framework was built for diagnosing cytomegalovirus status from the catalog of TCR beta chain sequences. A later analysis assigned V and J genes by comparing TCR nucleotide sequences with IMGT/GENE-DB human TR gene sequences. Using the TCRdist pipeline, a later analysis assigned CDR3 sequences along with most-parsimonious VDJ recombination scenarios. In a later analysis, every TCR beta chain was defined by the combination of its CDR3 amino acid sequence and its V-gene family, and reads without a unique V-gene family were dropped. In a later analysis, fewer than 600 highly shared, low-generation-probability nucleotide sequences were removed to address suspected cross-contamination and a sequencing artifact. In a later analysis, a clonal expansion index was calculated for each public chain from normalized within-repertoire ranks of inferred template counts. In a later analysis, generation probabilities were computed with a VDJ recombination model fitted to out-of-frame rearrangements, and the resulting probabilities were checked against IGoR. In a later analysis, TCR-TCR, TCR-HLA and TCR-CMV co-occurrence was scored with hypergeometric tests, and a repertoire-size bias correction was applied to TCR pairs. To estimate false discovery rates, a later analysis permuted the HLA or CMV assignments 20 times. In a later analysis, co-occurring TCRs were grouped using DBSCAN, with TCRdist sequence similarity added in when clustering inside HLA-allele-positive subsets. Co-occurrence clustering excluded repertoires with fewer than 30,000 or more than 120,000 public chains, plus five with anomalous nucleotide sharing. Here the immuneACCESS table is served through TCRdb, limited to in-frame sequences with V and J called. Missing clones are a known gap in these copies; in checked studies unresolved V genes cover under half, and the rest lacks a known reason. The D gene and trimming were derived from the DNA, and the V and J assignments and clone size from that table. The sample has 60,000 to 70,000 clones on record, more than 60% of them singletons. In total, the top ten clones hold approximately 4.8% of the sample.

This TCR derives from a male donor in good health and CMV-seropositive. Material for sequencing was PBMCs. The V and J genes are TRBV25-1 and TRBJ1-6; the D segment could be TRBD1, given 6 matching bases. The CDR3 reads CASSEGGASYNSPLHF. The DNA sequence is TGTGCCAGCAGTGAAGGGGGGGCTTCCTATAATTCACCCCTCCACTTT.